Listed below are T cell receptor beta chains from one sample, sequenced in a study of OX40 agonist ivuxolimab in advanced cancers. Some clones are missing from TCRdb's copy, which holds only in-frame ones; the method was immunoSEQ multiplex PCR. The table records about 82,000 clones, more than 70% of them present only once. The sequencing here drew on CD4+ or CD8+ T cells sorted from blood, taken in a trial of the OX40 agonist ivuxolimab. These receptors all come from an adult with an advanced solid tumor such as melanoma, head and neck, liver or kidney cancer. Each CDR3 is given with its conserved first and last residue. The order of the fields is D gene, J gene, V gene, clone size, CDR3 DNA, CDR3 protein. The D gene is left open where the match is weak. Not all rows give a size; the values are once, few, many and, for expanded clones, a class.

. TRBJ2-7 TRBV28 . TGTGCCAGCAGTTTATACCCCGCAGGGCCCTACGAGCAGTACTTC CASSLYPAGPYEQYF
TRBD2 TRBJ2-2 TRBV9 . TGTGCCAGCAGCGTATCGTCTAGCGGGGGGGCCGGGGAGCTGTTTTTT CASSVSSSGGAGELFF
. TRBJ1-2 TRBV4-1 . TGCGCCAGCAGCCAGACCGCAGGTCACCTTTTGAACTATGGCTACACCTTC CASSQTAGHLLNYGYTF
. TRBJ2-2 TRBV7-3 few TGTGCCAGCAGCTCGATACCGGACACCGGGGAGCTGTTTTTT CASSSIPDTGELFF
. TRBJ1-4 TRBV18 . TGTGCCAGCTCACCAGGGATTGCAACTAATGAAAAACTGTTTTTT CASSPGIATNEKLFF
. TRBJ2-4 TRBV7-2 . TGTGCCAGCAGCTTAGCGGCGGGAGCCAAAAACATTCAGTACTTC CASSLAAGAKNIQYF
. TRBJ1-5 TRBV7-9 . TGTGCCAGCAGCAGCCTGGGGGGGTCGGCCCAGCATTTT CASSSLGGSAQHF
. TRBJ2-6 TRBV13 . TGTGCCAGCAGCATACCCGGGACGTTCGTCAGCTCTGGGGCCAACGTCCTGACTTTC CASSIPGTFVSSGANVLTF
. TRBJ2-7 TRBV30 . TGTGCCTGGAGTAGCCAGGTAACCTACGAGCAGTACTTC CAWSSQVTYEQYF
. TRBJ2-2 TRBV21-1 . TGTGCCAGCAGCAAAGGAGGGGCCGTCACCGGGGAGCTGTTTTTT CASSKGGAVTGELFF
. TRBJ1-1 TRBV5-1 . TGCGCCAGCAGCTTGTACCCAATTGGGAGTCTTATGAACACTGAAGCTTTCTTT CASSLYPIGSLMNTEAFF
. TRBJ1-2 TRBV19 once TGTGCCAGTAGTATAGGGGCGGATGGCTACACCTTC CASSIGADGYTF
TRBD1 TRBJ1-1 TRBV5-4 . TGTGCCAGCAGCAAGGGGGCCGGGGGGCTGGGAACTGAAGCTTTCTTT CASSKGAGGLGTEAFF
. TRBJ2-3 TRBV9 few TGTGCCAGCAGCGCGCAACAGGGTTCGAGCACAGATACGCAGTATTTT CASSAQQGSSTDTQYF
TRBD1 TRBJ2-7 TRBV2 many TGTGCCACCTGGGCACCCGGACAGGGGGCGAACGAGCAGTACTTC CATWAPGQGANEQYF
TRBD1 TRBJ1-3 TRBV28 . TGTGCCAGCAGCGAATATTCCGGGACAGCAGGGAACACCATATATTTT CASSEYSGTAGNTIYF
TRBD2 TRBJ2-5 TRBV28 . TGTGCCAGCAGTTTTGGACTAGCGGGGGGAATCCAAGAGACCCAGTACTTC CASSFGLAGGIQETQYF
TRBD1 TRBJ1-2 TRBV27 . TGTGCCAGCAGTTTATTGGGGGACAGGGGAAACTATGGCTACACCTTC CASSLLGDRGNYGYTF
TRBD1 TRBJ2-7 TRBV6-6 . TGTGCCAGCAGCCGCGGACAGGGGAGCTCCTACGAGCAGTACTTC CASSRGQGSSYEQYF
. TRBJ1-2 TRBV9 . TGTGCCAGCAGCCCCGACAGCTACTATGGCTACACCTTC CASSPDSYYGYTF
. TRBJ2-1 TRBV7-3 . TGTGCCAGCAGCTTAAGGCGGGGTCACAATGAGCAGTTCTTC CASSLRRGHNEQFF
. TRBJ2-3 TRBV5-1 . TGCGCCAGCAGCTTGGGACAGACCACAGATACGCAGTATTTT CASSLGQTTDTQYF
. TRBJ1-1 TRBV5-6 . TGTGCCAGCAGCTTCACAGGAGACACTGAAGCTTTCTTT CASSFTGDTEAFF
TRBD1 TRBJ1-1 TRBV29-1 few TGCAGCGCAGCGTCAGGGGGGAACACTGAAGCTTTCTTT CSAASGGNTEAFF
. TRBJ2-3 TRBV10-3 once TGTGCCATCAGTGAGTCGTTACAGAAGGCAGATACGCAGTATTTT CAISESLQKADTQYF
. TRBJ1-5 TRBV21-1 . TGTGCCAGCAGCCCTAGTGACGGGGACAGGGAAGGTTATAGCAATCAGCCCCAGCATTTT CASSPSDGDREGYSNQPQHF
TRBD1 TRBJ2-5 TRBV6-1 . TGTGCCAGCAGGGGGACAGGACGGTACCAAGAGACCCAGTACTTC CASRGTGRYQETQYF
. TRBJ2-2 TRBV7-9 . TGTGCCAGCAGCTTAGAGGTTGGCAGTCCCCCCGGGGAGCTGTTTTTT CASSLEVGSPPGELFF
TRBD2 TRBJ2-1 TRBV28 . TGTGCCAGCGTGGCTCCTATAGGGACTAGCGAGGACAATGAGCAGTTCTTC CASVAPIGTSEDNEQFF
TRBD2 TRBJ2-3 TRBV27 . TGTGCCAGCAGTTTAGGTAGCGGGGGTTCGAGAGCAGATACGCAGTATTTT CASSLGSGGSRADTQYF
. TRBJ1-2 TRBV7-2 . TGTGCCAGCAGCTTAGGATGGACATCTAACTATGGCTACACCTTC CASSLGWTSNYGYTF
. TRBJ2-6 TRBV5-1 . TGCGCCAGCAGCTTTCAGGGGACTGGGGCCAACGTCCTGACTTTC CASSFQGTGANVLTF
TRBD1 TRBJ2-6 TRBV10-3 . TGTGCCATCAGTGGAAGACAGGGGGTAGGGTTTTTGGGGTCTGGGGCCAACGTCCTGACTTTC CAISGRQGVGFLGSGANVLTF
. TRBJ2-7 TRBV9 few TGTGCCAGCAGCGTAGGTACAAACTCCTACGAGCAGTACTTC CASSVGTNSYEQYF
TRBD1 TRBJ2-7 TRBV5-6 once TGTGCCAGCAGCCCGCCGAGGGACAGGGGGCCCCCGGCCTCCTACGAGCAGTACTTC CASSPPRDRGPPASYEQYF
. TRBJ2-1 TRBV19 . TGTGCCAGTAGTGGATTTAGCTCCTACAATGAGCAGTTCTTC CASSGFSSYNEQFF
. TRBJ1-1 TRBV2 few TGTGCCAGCGGGGGTTCAACCCCAAATGAAGCTTTCTTT CASGGSTPNEAFF
TRBD2 TRBJ2-2 TRBV5-6 . TGTGCCAGCAGCTTCTCGGGGGGGCCTGTCACCGGGGAGCTGTTTTTT CASSFSGGPVTGELFF
TRBD1 TRBJ1-2 TRBV2 . TGTGCCAGCATCAGGACAGGACGAAGGAACTATGGCTACACCTTC CASIRTGRRNYGYTF
TRBD2 TRBJ2-3 TRBV2 . TGTGCCAGCAGACGAGCGGGGGGAGGAGATACGCAGTATTTT CASRRAGGGDTQYF
. TRBJ2-7 TRBV7-2 . TGTGCCAGCAGCTTAGCGGCGGGGCTAGATTACGAGCAGTACTTC CASSLAAGLDYEQYF
TRBD1 TRBJ1-1 TRBV4-1 . TGCGCCAGCAGCTCCGGGACAGGGAGGGGTGGGACTGAAGCTTTCTTT CASSSGTGRGGTEAFF
. TRBJ2-3 TRBV7-2 . TGTGCCAGCAGCTTAAGTCGGGGGCCGAGAGGGTGGACAGATACGCAGTATTTT CASSLSRGPRGWTDTQYF
TRBD1 TRBJ1-2 TRBV10-3 . TGTGCCATCAGCCTCACCACCGGGGACAGAGTATATGGCTACACCTTC CAISLTTGDRVYGYTF
. TRBJ1-6 TRBV14 . TGTGCCAGCAGCCAGGCAGGGGCCAGTTCACCCCTCCACTTT CASSQAGASSPLHF
. TRBJ1-1 TRBV11-2 few TGTGCCAGCAGCTTGACAGCCCTTGGCACTGAAGCTTTCTTT CASSLTALGTEAFF
TRBD1 TRBJ2-1 TRBV18 . TGTGCCAGCTCACCTGGGACAGGGAGGGGTAGTGAGCAGTTCTTC CASSPGTGRGSEQFF
. TRBJ1-1 TRBV7-3 . TGTGCCAGCAGCCCCCAAGTGAACACTGAAGCTTTCTTT CASSPQVNTEAFF
TRBD2 TRBJ2-3 TRBV7-3 . TGTGCCAGCAGCTCCCAGGTCTCTAGCGGGGCGTCAGATACGCAGTATTTT CASSSQVSSGASDTQYF
. TRBJ1-4 TRBV19 . TGTGCCAGTAGCATGGGGACACATGAAAAACTGTTTTTT CASSMGTHEKLFF
. TRBJ1-3 TRBV2 once TGTGCCAGCAGCGATGCTCGAGGGGTTGGAAACACCATATATTTT CASSDARGVGNTIYF
TRBD1 TRBJ2-1 TRBV19 . TGTGCCGCATGGAGTCTGGGACAGGGGGATGAGCAGTTCTTC CAAWSLGQGDEQFF
. TRBJ1-4 TRBV28 . TGTGCCAGCAGGGGGGGGATTGAAAAACTGTTTTTT CASRGGIEKLFF
. TRBJ2-7 TRBV28 . TGTGCCAGCAGTTTAGTCAGCTACGAGCAGTACTTC CASSLVSYEQYF
TRBD1 TRBJ1-6 TRBV2 . TGTGCCAGCAGTGGGGGGACAGGGGTCTCACCCCTCCACTTT CASSGGTGVSPLHF
TRBD1 TRBJ1-2 TRBV30 . TGTGCCTGGTTCACAGGGACAGGGGGCGCATTCTATGGCTACACCTTC CAWFTGTGGAFYGYTF